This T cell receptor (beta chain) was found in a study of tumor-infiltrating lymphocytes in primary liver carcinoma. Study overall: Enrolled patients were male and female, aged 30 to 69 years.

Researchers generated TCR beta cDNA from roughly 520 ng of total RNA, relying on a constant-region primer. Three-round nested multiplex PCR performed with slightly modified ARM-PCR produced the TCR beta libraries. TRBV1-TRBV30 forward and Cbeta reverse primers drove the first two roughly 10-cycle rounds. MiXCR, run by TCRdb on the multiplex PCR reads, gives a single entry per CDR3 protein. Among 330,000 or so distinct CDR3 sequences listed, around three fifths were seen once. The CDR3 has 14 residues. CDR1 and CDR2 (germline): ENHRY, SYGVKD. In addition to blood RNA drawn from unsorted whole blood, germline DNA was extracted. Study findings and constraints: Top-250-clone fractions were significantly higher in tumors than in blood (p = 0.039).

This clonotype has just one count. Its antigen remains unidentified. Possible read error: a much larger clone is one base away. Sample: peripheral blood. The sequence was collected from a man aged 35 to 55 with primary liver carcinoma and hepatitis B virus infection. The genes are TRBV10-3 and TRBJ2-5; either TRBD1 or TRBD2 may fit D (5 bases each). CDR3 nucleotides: TGTGCCTCGAAAACGGGGCAGAACCAAGAGGCCCAGTACTTC. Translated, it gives CASKTGQNQEAQYF.